This TCR beta chain emerged from a study of T cells after yellow fever vaccination. Study results and caveats: The booster response re-showed most primary clones: approximately 95% CD4, more than 70% CD8.

Germline V CDR1 and CDR2: SGHTA, FQGNSA. The CDR3 sequence is 17 residues long. Unmatched junction bases numbered 9, after V lost 5 bases and J lost 0 bases. TCRdb recomputed calls from the 5' RACE reads with MiXCR, one row per CDR3 protein. The sample lists roughly 250,000 distinct CDR3 sequences, 10% to 15% occurring once. This clonotype was counted between two and nine times. Its specificity is unknown. The source is a man between 25 and 39 years old who received the YFV17D yellow fever vaccine. V is TRBV7-2 and J is TRBJ2-5; 10 bases agree with TRBD2. The sample here was CD4+ T cells sorted from PBMCs, taken 45 days after the yellow fever booster vaccination. CDR3 DNA sequence: TGTGCCAGCAGCCCCCACCCGGGACTAGCGAACCAAGAGACCCAGTACTTC. This codes for CASSPHPGLANQETQYF.